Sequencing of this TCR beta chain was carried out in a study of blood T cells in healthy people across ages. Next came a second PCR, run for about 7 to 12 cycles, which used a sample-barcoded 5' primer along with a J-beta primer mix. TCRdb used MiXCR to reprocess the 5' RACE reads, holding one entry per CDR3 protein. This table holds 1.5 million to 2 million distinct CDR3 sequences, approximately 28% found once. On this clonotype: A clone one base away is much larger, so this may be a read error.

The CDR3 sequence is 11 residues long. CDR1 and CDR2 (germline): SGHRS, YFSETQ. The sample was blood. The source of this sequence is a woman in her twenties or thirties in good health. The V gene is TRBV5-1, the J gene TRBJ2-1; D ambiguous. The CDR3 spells CASRVLNEQVF. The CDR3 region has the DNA TGCGCCAGCAGGGTTCTCAATGAGCAGGTCTTC.